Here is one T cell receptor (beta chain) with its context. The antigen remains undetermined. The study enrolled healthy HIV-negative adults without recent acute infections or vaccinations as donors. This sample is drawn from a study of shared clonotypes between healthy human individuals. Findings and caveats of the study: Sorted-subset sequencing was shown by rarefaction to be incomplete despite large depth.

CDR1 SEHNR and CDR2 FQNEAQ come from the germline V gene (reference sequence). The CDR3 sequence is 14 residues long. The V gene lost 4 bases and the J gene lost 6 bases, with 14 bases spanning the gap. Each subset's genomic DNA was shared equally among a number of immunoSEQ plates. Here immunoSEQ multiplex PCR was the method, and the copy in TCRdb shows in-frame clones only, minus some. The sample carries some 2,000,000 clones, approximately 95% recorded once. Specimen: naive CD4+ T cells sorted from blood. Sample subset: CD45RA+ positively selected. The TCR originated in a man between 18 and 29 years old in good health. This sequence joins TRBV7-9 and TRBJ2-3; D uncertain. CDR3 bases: TGTGCCAGCAGCTCCTTGCCGACTGGCGATACGCAGTATTTT. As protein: CASSSLPTGDTQYF.